Listed here are 22 T cell receptor beta chains from one sample, sequenced in a study of Ad26.COV2.S vaccination and SARS-CoV-2 variants. Indicated treatment: approximately 18 received Ad26.COV2.S at low or high dose, single or two shots; roughly 5 received placebo; per-sample allocation not given. Sampling happened 63 days after the first vaccine or placebo injection. Clones were sequenced by immunoSEQ multiplex PCR, and TCRdb holds only the in-frame ones, with some missing. Found here are about 350,000 clones, 88% of them singletons; the top ten hold 6.4%. The source was peripheral blood, collected in a trial of Ad26.COV2.S vaccine versus placebo. The receptor set was obtained from a person aged 18 to 59 who received the Ad26.COV2.S COVID-19 vaccine or a placebo.

The V call is TRBV5-4, the J call TRBJ2-4; 7 nucleotides match TRBD2. CDR1 SGHNT and CDR2 YYREEE come from the germline V gene (reference sequence). The CDR3 totals 14 residues. J gave up 4 bases and V 6 bases, and 7 bases lay outside the gene matches. The CDR3 loop is CASTSPGGKNIQYF. The CDR3, as DNA: TGTGCCAGCACCTCCCCCGGGGGGAAAAACATTCAGTACTTC.

V and J are TRBV4-3 and TRBJ1-6, with TRBD1 matching 9 bases. The trim removed 0 bases at V and 7 bases at J, leaving 7 bases unmatched. Germline-derived CDR1 and CDR2 are LGHNA and YSLEER. There are 17 residues in the CDR3. The CDR3 spells CASSQDSGTGRNSPLHF. The CDR3 DNA is TGCGCCAGCAGCCAAGACTCCGGGACAGGGAGGAATTCACCCCTCCACTTT.

The chain has TRBV10-3 and TRBJ2-7, with 9 bases that match TRBD2. CDR3 length equals 17 residues. Germline V CDR1 and CDR2: ENHRY, SYGVKD. V shed 1 base and J 5 bases; nucleotides not matched to a gene: 12. CDR3 region: CAISELRGGREGHEQYF. CDR3 nucleotide sequence: TGTGCCATCAGTGAGTTGAGAGGCGGGAGGGAGGGGCACGAGCAGTACTTC.

The genes are TRBV9 and TRBJ2-2, with a possible D match to TRBD2 (6 bases). V lost 0 bases to trimming and J lost 5 bases, with 14 bases between them. The CDR3 spans 16 residues. CDR1 SGDLS and CDR2 YYNGEE come from the germline V gene. CDR3 nucleotide sequence: TGTGCCAGCAGCGTAGCACCAACTGGGAGGACCGGGGAGCTGTTTTTT. This sequence encodes CASSVAPTGRTGELFF.

This clone was picked up many times. The chain recombines TRBV29-1 with TRBJ1-2; D call uncertain. CDR1 is SQVTM and CDR2 is ANQGSEA in the germline V gene. The CDR3 sequence is 12 residues long. Trimming cost V 1 base and J 8 bases, with 11 bases left between them. The CDR3 loop is CSVEVGGSGYTF. The DNA of the CDR3 is TGCAGCGTTGAAGTAGGAGGGTCGGGCTACACCTTC. Looking up the rest from reference TRBV29-1 and TRBJ1-2 gives the full variable domain: SAVISQKPSRDICQRGTSLTIQCQVDSQVTMMFWYRQQPGQSLTLIATANQGSEATYESGFVIDKFPISRPNLTFSTLTVSNMSPEDSSIYLCSVEVGGSGYTFGSGTRLTVV.

CDR3 sequence (DNA): TGCGCCAGCAGCCGGACCTCTAACTATGGCTACACCTTC. Amino acid sequence: CASSRTSNYGYTF. This chain uses TRBV5-1 with TRBJ1-2; no clear D. Germline CDR1 reads SGHRS; CDR2 reads YFSETQ. This CDR3 region has 13 residues. V shed 4 bases and J shed 0 bases, with 7 bases lying between them. The variable domain in full, with the rest retrieved from reference TRBV5-1 and TRBJ1-2, is KAGVTQTPRYLIKTRGQQVTLSCSPISGHRSVSWYQQTPGQGLQFLFEYFSETQRNKGNFPGRFSGRQFSNSRSEMNVSTLELGDSALYLCASSRTSNYGYTFGSGTRLTVV.

The V and J genes are TRBV7-2 and TRBJ1-2; tentatively, D is TRBD1 (6 bases). CDR1 and CDR2 from the germline V gene are SGHTA and FQGNSA. Trimming removed 5 bases from V and 5 bases from J, with 21 bases in between. This CDR3 region has 16 residues. CDR3 DNA: TGTGCCAGCAGCGTCGCCGGGACACGGAGGCGGTATGGCTACACCTTC. Protein: CASSVAGTRRRYGYTF.

The chain carries TRBV5-6 and TRBJ1-4, with D hard to call. V lost 1 base and J 6 bases, leaving 10 bases between the germline ends. The CDR3 spans 14 residues. CDR1 SGHDT and CDR2 YYEEEE come from the germline V gene. This chain's CDR3 is CASSLWWMDEKLFF. The CDR3 DNA is TGTGCCAGCAGCTTGTGGTGGATGGATGAAAAACTGTTTTTT.

This chain links TRBV7-8 with TRBJ1-3; no definite D call. From germline, CDR1 is SGHVS and CDR2 FQNEAQ. With 1 base removed from V and 0 bases from J, the gap between germline ends came to 7 bases. CDR3 length: 15 residues. The CDR3 protein is CASSLGESSGNTIYF. CDR3 DNA: TGTGCCAGCAGCTTAGGGGAGAGCTCTGGAAACACCATATATTTT.

The rearrangement uses TRBV5-1 and TRBJ1-4, with D possibly being TRBD1 (6 bases). V gave up 3 bases and J gave up 8 bases, with 11 bases separating them. The CDR3 sequence is 13 residues long. Germline values: CDR1 SGHRS, CDR2 YFSETQ. CDR3 residues: CASSSRGGEKLFF. CDR3 sequence (DNA): TGCGCCAGCAGCTCCAGGGGAGGGGAAAAACTGTTTTTT.

This clone was seen once. V usage is TRBV6-5 and J usage is TRBJ1-3; D unresolved. The CDR3 consists of 16 residues. The germline gives CDR1 MNHEY, CDR2 SVGAGI. Trimming removed 0 bases at V and 0 bases at J, with 9 bases between. CDR3 in DNA: TGTGCCAGCAGTTACTCGATACAGACCTCTGGAAACACCATATATTTT. Its protein product is CASSYSIQTSGNTIYF.

The gene calls are TRBV18 and TRBJ2-3; 8 bases are a match to TRBD1. CDR1 is KGHSH, CDR2 LQKENI, per germline. The V segment lost 4 bases and the J segment 4 bases; nucleotides outside the gene matches: 4. There are 14 residues in the CDR3. CDR3 nucleotides: TGTGCCAGCTCACAACAGGACAGGGCAGATACGCAGTATTTT. This translates into CASSQQDRADTQYF.

This rearrangement joins TRBV28 to TRBJ2-1; 7 nucleotides line up with TRBD2. V was clipped by 7 bases and J by 3 bases; unmatched bases: 21. The CDR3 is 19 residues long. Germline values: CDR1 MDHEN, CDR2 SYDVKM. The CDR3 spells CASTAPPHFAGGSYNEQFF. The CDR3, as DNA: TGTGCCAGCACCGCGCCCCCCCACTTTGCGGGCGGGAGCTACAATGAGCAGTTCTTC.

This clone was counted at least ten times. The chain joins TRBV27 to TRBJ2-7; a possible D gene is TRBD1 (5 bases). V was cut by 2 bases and J by 6 bases, with 17 bases left in between. CDR3 length: 15 residues. Germline lookup yields CDR1 MNHEY and CDR2 SMNVEV (reference sequence). This chain's CDR3 is CASSLPLGVCLEQYF. The DNA for the CDR3 is TGTGCCAGCAGTTTACCCTTAGGGGTATGCCTCGAGCAGTACTTC.

The chain links TRBV5-4 to TRBJ1-4; TRBD1 aligns across 10 bases. The CDR3 spans 16 residues. CDR1 is SGHNT and CDR2 is YYREEE in the germline V gene (reference sequence). Losses at the gene ends were 2 bases for V and 5 bases for J; bases not matched to a gene: 6. The CDR3 here is CASSLLGQGGNEKLFF. The CDR3 nucleotides read TGTGCCAGCAGCTTATTAGGACAGGGGGGGAATGAAAAACTGTTTTTT.

The chain joins TRBV3-1 (or the pseudogene TRBV3-2) to TRBJ1-5; the match to TRBD1 covers 10 bases. J gave up 7 bases and V 3 bases, and 3 bases lay outside the gene matches. The CDR3 loop spans 14 amino acids. Germline loops: CDR1 LGHDT, CDR2 YNNKEL (reference sequence). The CDR3 coding sequence is TGTGCCAGCAGCCACGGACAGGGGGAGCAGCCCCAGCATTTT. As protein: CASSHGQGEQPQHF.

This chain uses TRBV5-1 with TRBJ2-1; 9 bases match TRBD1. V lost 2 bases, J lost 9 bases, and 6 bases stayed unmatched. The CDR3 contains 14 residues. Germline-derived CDR1 and CDR2 are SGHRS and YFSETQ. CDR3 region: CASSLLQGAVEQFF. In DNA, the CDR3 is TGCGCCAGCAGCTTACTACAGGGGGCCGTTGAGCAGTTCTTC.

This clone was seen only once. DNA for the CDR3: TGTGCCAGCAGCGTAAAGACAGCTTATGAAGCTTTCTTT. As protein: CASSVKTAYEAFF. The V call is TRBV11-1, the J call TRBJ1-1, with a tentative D call TRBD1 (5 bases). The CDR3 length is 13 residues. V shed 5 bases and J shed 7 bases, with 14 bases lying between them. Germline V lookup: CDR1 SGHAT, CDR2 FQDESV (reference sequence).

The CDR3 region is CASSLLSGGRGDEQFF. The CDR3 DNA is TGTGCCAGCAGCCTACTAAGCGGGGGGCGAGGCGATGAGCAGTTCTTC. V is TRBV7-2 and J is TRBJ2-1; TRBD2 agrees at 9 bases. The germline V gene has CDR1 SGHTA and CDR2 FQGNSA. V lost 5 bases to trimming and J lost 8 bases; unmatched junction nucleotides: 13. CDR3 length equals 16 residues.

V gene TRBV14 combines with J gene TRBJ2-1, with 11 bases that match TRBD2. This CDR3 is 15 amino acids long. Trimming at V came to 5 bases and at J to 6 bases, leaving 6 bases not matched to a gene. CDR1 SGHDN and CDR2 FVKESK come from the germline V gene. The DNA for the CDR3 is TGTGCCAGCAGCGTGGGACTAGCGGTAGTCAATGAGCAGTTCTTC. Translated, it gives CASSVGLAVVNEQFF.

This chain connects TRBV6-1 to TRBJ1-1; D gene unclear. The CDR3 extends over 18 amino acids. The ends were cut back, 1 base at V and 5 bases at J, with 23 bases in the middle. Germline lookup yields CDR1 MNHNS and CDR2 SASEGT. CDR3 sequence: CASSEGRLRRVEETEAFF. The CDR3 DNA reads TGTGCCAGCAGTGAAGGGCGCTTGAGAAGGGTGGAGGAGACTGAAGCTTTCTTT.

This chain connects TRBV7-3 to TRBJ1-5; no firm D call. Germline loops: CDR1 SGHTA, CDR2 FQGTGA. The CDR3 runs to 15 residues. Trimming cost V 0 bases and J 6 bases, with 12 bases left between them. CDR3 protein: CASSLTKGNGQPQHF. The CDR3, as DNA: TGTGCCAGCAGCTTAACGAAGGGCAACGGTCAGCCCCAGCATTTT.